The 23 T cell receptor beta chains below come from one sample, sequenced in a study of shared clonotypes between healthy human individuals. The table came from immunoSEQ multiplex PCR; TCRdb's copy has only in-frame clones and leaves some out. The sample shows some 2.3 million clones, over 85% of them seen only once. What was sequenced was naive CD4+ T cells from PBMCs. Subset here: CD45RA+ positively selected. Receptors originate from a man aged 18 to 29 in good health. Some clones in this sample may be carry-over from other donors' samples.

The chain employs TRBV6-1 and TRBJ1-5; 10 bases line up with TRBD1. Germline loops: CDR1 MNHNS, CDR2 SASEGT. This CDR3 has 14 residues. V trimming: 5 bases; J trimming: 5 bases; junction bases outside the gene matches: 3. This chain's CDR3 is CASSLTGGYQPQHF. The CDR3 nucleotides read TGTGCCAGCAGTCTGACAGGGGGCTATCAGCCCCAGCATTTT.

The J gene is TRBJ1-2, the V gene TRBV6-1; 10 bases align to TRBD1. CDR1 is MNHNS and CDR2 is SASEGT in the germline V gene. This CDR3 is built from 13 residues. The ends lost 5 bases at V and 4 bases at J; junction bases unmatched: 1. For the CDR3, the DNA is TGTGCCAGCAGTAGGACAGGGGGCTATGGCTACACCTTC. It is translated as CASSRTGGYGYTF.

This sequence joins TRBV19 and TRBJ2-7; D uncertain. This CDR3 spans 15 amino acids. Germline assignment: CDR1 LNHDA and CDR2 SQIVND (reference sequence). Trimming removed 0 bases from V and 3 bases from J, with 12 bases in between. DNA for the CDR3: TGTGCCAGTAGTATAGATTTACGGCCCTTCTACGAGCAGTACTTC. Its protein product is CASSIDLRPFYEQYF. Variable domain in full (rest from reference TRBV19 and TRBJ2-7): DGGITQSPKYLFRKEGQNVTLSCEQNLNHDAMYWYRQDPGQGLRLIYYSQIVNDFQKGDIAEGYSVSREKKESFPLTVTSAQKNPTAFYLCASSIDLRPFYEQYFGPGTRLTVT.

The rearrangement joins TRBV2 to TRBJ1-5, with a weak D call TRBD1 (5 bases). The germline V gene encodes CDR1 SNHLY and CDR2 FYNNEI. The CDR3 runs to 12 residues. V was shortened by 7 bases and J by 9 bases, with 13 bases between the two germline ends. CDR3 bases: TGTGCCAGCACGAGGGGACCCCGGCCCCAGCATTTT. Protein sequence: CASTRGPRPQHF.

The chain is built from TRBV5-4 and TRBJ1-1; D is perhaps TRBD1 (5 bases). The CDR3 length is 15 residues. Trimming left V 0 bases short and J 5 bases short, with 14 bases between. Germline V CDR1 and CDR2: SGHNT, YYREEE (reference sequence). The CDR3 DNA reads as TGTGCCAGCAGCTTGGGGGCAGGGAGGAGGACTGAAGCTTTCTTT. Translating gives CASSLGAGRRTEAFF.

This rearrangement joins TRBV28 to TRBJ2-7; 7 bases line up with TRBD1. This CDR3 contains 16 residues. The trim removed 0 bases at V and 7 bases at J, leaving 12 bases unmatched. In germline, CDR1 is MDHEN, CDR2 SYDVKM. In DNA form, the CDR3 reads TGTGCCAGCAGTTTATGGGGACAGCTTCTTCGGGCTGAGCAGTACTTC. This gives the protein CASSLWGQLLRAEQYF.

This clone was observed once. In DNA form, the CDR3 reads TGTGCCAGTCAGGGGGGGCGCTACACCGGGGAGCTGTTTTTT. Protein sequence: CASQGGRYTGELFF. The rearrangement joins TRBV11-3 to TRBJ2-2, with D tentatively TRBD1 or TRBD2 (7 bases each). The CDR3 length is 14 residues. Trimming shortened V by 9 bases and J by 3 bases, and 14 bases separated the two germline ends. Germline CDR1 is SGHNT and CDR2 is YENEEA.

The chain links TRBV7-2 to TRBJ2-1, with a weak D call TRBD1 (6 bases). The CDR3 loop spans 16 amino acids. Trimming took 2 bases from V and 6 from J, leaving 17 bases between them. Per the germline V gene, CDR1 is SGHTA and CDR2 is FQGNSA. The CDR3 is CASSLKGRGGINEQFF. DNA for the CDR3: TGTGCCAGCAGCTTAAAGGGCAGGGGTGGGATCAATGAGCAGTTCTTC.

The chain employs TRBV5-6 and TRBJ1-2; the D gene is possibly TRBD1 (6 bases). Trimming left V 1 base short and J 6 bases short, with 10 bases between. The CDR3 totals 13 residues. Per germline, CDR1 SGHDT and CDR2 YYEEEE. CDR3 in amino acids: CASSLTAGDGYTF. The DNA of the CDR3 is TGTGCCAGCAGCTTGACGGCAGGGGATGGCTACACCTTC.

The chain employs TRBV30 and TRBJ2-1, with 7 bases aligning to TRBD2. The V segment lost 0 bases and the J segment 6 bases; nucleotides outside the gene matches: 5. The CDR3 runs 14 residues. CDR1 and CDR2 (germline): GTSNPN, SVGIG (reference sequence). CDR3 region: CAWSVIAGVNEQFF. CDR3 DNA: TGTGCCTGGAGTGTAATTGCGGGAGTCAATGAGCAGTTCTTC.

The V call is TRBV28, the J call TRBJ2-7; the D call may be TRBD1 or TRBD2 (6 bases each). CDR3 length: 13 amino acids. In germline, CDR1 is MDHEN, CDR2 SYDVKM. The V and J ends lost 5 bases and 7 bases respectively, with 15 bases between them. This CDR3 reads CASSPPGAREQYF. Here the CDR3 DNA reads TGTGCCAGCAGTCCCCCGGGGGCGCGGGAGCAGTACTTC. The full variable domain, rest sourced from reference TRBV28 and TRBJ2-7, is DVKVTQSSRYLVKRTGEKVFLECVQDMDHENMFWYRQDPGLGLRLIYFSYDVKMKEKGDIPEGYSVSREKKERFSLILESASTNQTSMYLCASSPPGAREQYFGPGTRLTVT.

J is TRBJ2-5 and V is TRBV28; tentative D call: TRBD2 (6 bases). Germline CDR1 is MDHEN and CDR2 is SYDVKM. V dropped 6 bases and J dropped 1 base, with 15 bases sitting between them. The CDR3 extends over 15 amino acids. Here the CDR3 DNA reads TGTGCCAGCAGCTCCGCCGGAGGGCGCCAAGAGACCCAGTACTTC. It encodes CASSSAGGRQETQYF.

The J gene is TRBJ2-4, the V gene TRBV10-3; 8 bases map to TRBD2. The trim removed 6 bases at V and 5 bases at J, leaving 6 bases unmatched. The CDR3 has 14 residues. The V gene's germline CDR1 is ENHRY and CDR2 SYGVKD. This chain's CDR3 is CAIRAGAGQNIQYF. The DNA of the CDR3 is TGTGCCATCAGAGCGGGAGCTGGTCAAAACATTCAGTACTTC.

This chain joins TRBV14 and TRBJ2-3; 10 nucleotides align to TRBD2. Germline CDR1 reads SGHDN; CDR2 reads FVKESK. This CDR3 contains 15 residues. Trimming cost V 5 bases and J 4 bases; bases outside gene matches: 6. The CDR3 region is CASSALAGVADTQYF. In nucleotides, the CDR3 is TGTGCCAGCAGCGCCCTAGCGGGAGTAGCAGATACGCAGTATTTT.

As to this clone: At the DNA level, this CDR3 is encoded by other sequences in the same sample as well. The rearrangement links TRBV9 to TRBJ1-2; 8 bases fit TRBD1. With V trimmed by 4 bases and J by 2 bases, 4 bases remained unmatched. The length of the CDR3 is 14 residues. Germline lookup yields CDR1 SGDLS and CDR2 YYNGEE. Here the CDR3 reads CASSTGQGNYGYTF. CDR3 nucleotides: TGTGCCAGCAGCACTGGACAGGGCAACTATGGCTACACCTTC. The full variable domain, with the rest looked up from reference TRBV9 and TRBJ1-2, is DSGVTQTPKHLITATGQRVTLRCSPRSGDLSVYWYQQSLDQGLQFLIQYYNGEERAKGNILERFSAQQFPDLHSELNLSSLELGDSALYFCASSTGQGNYGYTFGSGTRLTVV.

In this sample, this clone turned up once. The chain joins TRBV18 to TRBJ1-1, with 10 positions matching TRBD1. V gave up 0 bases and J gave up 1 base; unmatched junction bases: 2. This CDR3 is built from 16 residues. The V gene's germline CDR1 is KGHSH and CDR2 LQKENI. The CDR3 protein is CASSPPRTGGNTEAFF. In nucleotides, the CDR3 is TGTGCCAGCTCACCACCAAGGACAGGGGGGAACACTGAAGCTTTCTTT.

The V gene is TRBV28, the J gene TRBJ2-1; no clear D. The CDR3 runs 14 residues. The V gene's germline CDR1 is MDHEN and CDR2 SYDVKM. V was cut by 3 bases and J by 5 bases, with 11 bases left in between. The DNA of the CDR3 is TGTGCCAGCAGTTTGGTGGCGGATAACAATGAGCAGTTCTTC. Translated: CASSLVADNNEQFF.

The chain links TRBV18 to TRBJ2-3, with TRBD2 as a possible D gene (5 bases). This CDR3 has 14 residues. Germline V gene lookup returns CDR1 KGHSH and CDR2 LQKENI. V was cut by 4 bases and J by 0 bases, with 8 bases left in between. CDR3 DNA sequence: TGTGCCAGCTCACTACTAGATAGCACAGATACGCAGTATTTT. Residues: CASSLLDSTDTQYF.

This chain connects TRBV30 to TRBJ1-4, with a tentative D call TRBD1 (6 bases). With 2 bases removed from V and 2 bases from J, the gap between germline ends came to 12 bases. The CDR3 consists of 15 residues. The germline gives CDR1 GTSNPN, CDR2 SVGIG (reference sequence). The CDR3 reads CAWSPRGHTNEKLFF. Written as DNA, the CDR3 is TGTGCCTGGAGTCCCCGGGGGCACACTAATGAAAAACTGTTTTTT. The entire variable domain, with the rest obtained from reference TRBV30 and TRBJ1-4, is as follows: SQTIHQWPATLVQPVGSPLSLECTVEGTSNPNLYWYRQAAGRGLQLLFYSVGIGQISSEVPQNLSASRPQDRQFILSSKKLLLSDSGFYLCAWSPRGHTNEKLFFGSGTQLSVL.

This clone appeared a single time. The rearrangement joins TRBV9 to TRBJ2-2; no clear D. In germline, CDR1 is SGDLS, CDR2 YYNGEE. The CDR3 runs 17 residues. V lost 0 bases and J 3 bases, leaving 15 bases between the germline ends. For the CDR3, the DNA is TGTGCCAGCAGCGTAGTCGCTAGGGCTACTGACACCGGGGAGCTGTTTTTT. Protein sequence: CASSVVARATDTGELFF. The full variable domain, completed using reference TRBV9 and TRBJ2-2, is DSGVTQTPKHLITATGQRVTLRCSPRSGDLSVYWYQQSLDQGLQFLIQYYNGEERAKGNILERFSAQQFPDLHSELNLSSLELGDSALYFCASSVVARATDTGELFFGEGSRLTVL.

The rearrangement links TRBV28 to TRBJ1-4, with D perhaps matching TRBD1 (5 bases). The V gene lost 2 bases and the J gene lost 3 bases, with 19 bases spanning the gap. CDR3 length equals 18 residues. The germline V gene encodes CDR1 MDHEN and CDR2 SYDVKM. CDR3 DNA: TGTGCCAGCAGTTTAAGCGGGACGTACGCCGTGGCTAATGAAAAACTGTTTTTT. Translated, it gives CASSLSGTYAVANEKLFF.

The genes are TRBV30 and TRBJ2-5; 9 nucleotides match TRBD2. Germline-derived CDR1 and CDR2 are GTSNPN and SVGIG (reference sequence). The CDR3 sequence is 15 residues long. Trimming removed 1 base from V and 2 bases from J; junction bases left unmatched: 5. The CDR3 is CAWSEWAGGQETQYF. In DNA form, the CDR3 reads TGTGCCTGGAGTGAGTGGGCGGGAGGGCAAGAGACCCAGTACTTC.

This clone was picked up one time. V is TRBV7-2 and J is TRBJ2-3, with a weak D call TRBD2 (6 bases). The V gene lost 3 bases and the J gene lost 6 bases, with 13 bases spanning the gap. The germline V gene encodes CDR1 SGHTA and CDR2 FQGNSA. The CDR3 runs to 14 residues. The CDR3 reads CASSLEGSVDTQYF. In DNA, the CDR3 is TGTGCCAGCAGCTTGGAGGGTTCCGTGGATACGCAGTATTTT.